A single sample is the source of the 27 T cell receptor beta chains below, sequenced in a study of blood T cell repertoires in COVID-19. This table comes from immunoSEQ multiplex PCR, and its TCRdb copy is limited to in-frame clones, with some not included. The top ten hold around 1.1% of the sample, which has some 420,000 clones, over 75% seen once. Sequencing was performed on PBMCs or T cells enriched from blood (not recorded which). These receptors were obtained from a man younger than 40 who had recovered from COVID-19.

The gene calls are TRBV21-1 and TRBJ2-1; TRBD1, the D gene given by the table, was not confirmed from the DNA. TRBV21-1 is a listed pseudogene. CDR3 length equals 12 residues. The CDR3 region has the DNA TGTGCCAGCAAGGACCAGGGCGATGAGCAGTTCTTC. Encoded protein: CASKDQGDEQFF.

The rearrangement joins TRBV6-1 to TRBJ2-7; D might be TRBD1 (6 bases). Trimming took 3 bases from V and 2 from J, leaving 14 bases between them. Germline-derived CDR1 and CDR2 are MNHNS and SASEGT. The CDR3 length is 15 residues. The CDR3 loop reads CASSDTGQGTYEQYF. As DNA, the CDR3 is TGTGCCAGCAGTGATACAGGGCAAGGAACCTACGAGCAGTACTTC.

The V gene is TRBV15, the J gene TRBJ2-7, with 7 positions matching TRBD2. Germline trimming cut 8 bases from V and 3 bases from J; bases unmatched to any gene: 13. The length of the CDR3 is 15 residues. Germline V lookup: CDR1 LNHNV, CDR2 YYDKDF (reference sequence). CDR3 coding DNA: TGTGCCACCCGCTTTGGGGGGGACCAACTCTACGAGCAGTACTTC. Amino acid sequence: CATRFGGDQLYEQYF.

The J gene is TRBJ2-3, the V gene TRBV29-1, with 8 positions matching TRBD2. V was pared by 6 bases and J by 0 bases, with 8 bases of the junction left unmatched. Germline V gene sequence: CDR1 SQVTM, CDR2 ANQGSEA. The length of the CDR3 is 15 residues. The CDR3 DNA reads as TGCAGCGTGATCCGAGCGGGAGAAAGCACAGATACGCAGTATTTT. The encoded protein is CSVIRAGESTDTQYF.

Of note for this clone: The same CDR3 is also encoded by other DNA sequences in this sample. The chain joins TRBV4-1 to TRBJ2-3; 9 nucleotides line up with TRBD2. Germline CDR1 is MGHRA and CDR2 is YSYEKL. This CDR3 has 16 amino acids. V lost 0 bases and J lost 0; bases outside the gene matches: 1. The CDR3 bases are TGCGCCAGCAGCCAAGAAACTAGCGGGAGCACAGATACGCAGTATTTT. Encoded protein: CASSQETSGSTDTQYF.

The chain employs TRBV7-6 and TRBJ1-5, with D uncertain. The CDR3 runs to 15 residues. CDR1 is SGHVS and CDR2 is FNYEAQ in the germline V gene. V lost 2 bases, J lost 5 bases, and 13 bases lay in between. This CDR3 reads CASSLYPGGDQPQHF. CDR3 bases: TGTGCCAGCAGCTTATACCCTGGAGGAGATCAGCCCCAGCATTTT.

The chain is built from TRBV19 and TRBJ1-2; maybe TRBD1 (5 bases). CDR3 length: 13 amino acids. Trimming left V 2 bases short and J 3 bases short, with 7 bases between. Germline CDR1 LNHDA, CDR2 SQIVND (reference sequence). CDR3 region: CASSISRDYGYTF. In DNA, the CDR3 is TGTGCCAGTAGTATATCCAGGGACTATGGCTACACCTTC. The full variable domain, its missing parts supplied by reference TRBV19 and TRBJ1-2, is DGGITQSPKYLFRKEGQNVTLSCEQNLNHDAMYWYRQDPGQGLRLIYYSQIVNDFQKGDIAEGYSVSREKKESFPLTVTSAQKNPTAFYLCASSISRDYGYTFGSGTRLTVV.

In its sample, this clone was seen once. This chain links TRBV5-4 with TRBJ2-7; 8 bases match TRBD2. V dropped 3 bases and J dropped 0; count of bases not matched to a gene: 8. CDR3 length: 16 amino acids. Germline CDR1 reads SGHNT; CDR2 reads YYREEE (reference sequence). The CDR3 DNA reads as TGTGCCAGCAGCTCCTCCGGGACTAGAAGCTCCTACGAGCAGTACTTC. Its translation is CASSSSGTRSSYEQYF.

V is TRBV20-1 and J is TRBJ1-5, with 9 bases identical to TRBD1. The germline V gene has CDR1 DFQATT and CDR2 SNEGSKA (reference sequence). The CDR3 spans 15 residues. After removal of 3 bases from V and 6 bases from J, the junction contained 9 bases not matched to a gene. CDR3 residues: CSASRTGGASQPQHF. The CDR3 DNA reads TGCAGTGCTAGTCGCACAGGGGGCGCGAGTCAGCCCCAGCATTTT.

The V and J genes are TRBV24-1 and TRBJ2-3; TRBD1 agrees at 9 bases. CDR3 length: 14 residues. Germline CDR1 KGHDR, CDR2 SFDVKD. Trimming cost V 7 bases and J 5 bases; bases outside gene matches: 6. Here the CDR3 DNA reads TGTGCCACCAGGGGGACAGGGCTCGGAGATACGCAGTATTTT. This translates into CATRGTGLGDTQYF.

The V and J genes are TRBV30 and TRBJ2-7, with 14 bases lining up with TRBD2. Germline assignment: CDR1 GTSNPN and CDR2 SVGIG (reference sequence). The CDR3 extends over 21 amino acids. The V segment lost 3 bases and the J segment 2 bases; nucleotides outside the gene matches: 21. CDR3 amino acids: CAWSESPRGTSGRGYTYEQYF. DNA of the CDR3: TGTGCCTGGAGCGAATCACCTAGGGGGACTAGCGGGAGAGGTTACACCTACGAGCAGTACTTC.

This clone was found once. The DNA for the CDR3 is TGTGCCAGCAGTGTCACGGGACAGCGCTATGGGACCCAGTACTTC. Its translation is CASSVTGQRYGTQYF. The chain links TRBV27 to TRBJ2-5, with 7 bases that match TRBD1. J gave up 7 bases and V 5 bases, and 13 bases lay outside the gene matches. The length of the CDR3 is 15 residues. CDR1 is MNHEY and CDR2 is SMNVEV in the germline V gene (reference sequence).

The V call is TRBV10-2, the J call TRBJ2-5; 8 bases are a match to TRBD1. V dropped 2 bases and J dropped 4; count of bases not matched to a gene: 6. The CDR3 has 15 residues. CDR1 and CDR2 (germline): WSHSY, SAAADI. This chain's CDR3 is CASSEAQGARETQYF. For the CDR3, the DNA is TGCGCCAGCAGTGAGGCCCAGGGGGCAAGAGAGACCCAGTACTTC.

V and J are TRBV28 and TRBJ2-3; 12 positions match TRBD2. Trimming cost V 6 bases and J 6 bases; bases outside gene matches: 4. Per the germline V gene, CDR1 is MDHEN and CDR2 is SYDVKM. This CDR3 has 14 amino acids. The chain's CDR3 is CASRTSGSGDTQYF. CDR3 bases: TGTGCCAGCAGGACTAGCGGGAGCGGGGATACGCAGTATTTT.

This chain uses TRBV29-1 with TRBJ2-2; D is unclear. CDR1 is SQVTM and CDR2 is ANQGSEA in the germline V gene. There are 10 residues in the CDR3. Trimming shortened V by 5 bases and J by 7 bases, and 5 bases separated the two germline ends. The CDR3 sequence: CSVLYGELFF. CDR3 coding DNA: TGCAGCGTTCTTTACGGGGAGCTGTTTTTT.

CDR3 loop: CASSRTGTGGWTQHF. In nucleotides, the CDR3 is TGTGCCAGCAGTCGCACCGGGACAGGGGGTTGGACCCAGCATTTT. The chain carries TRBV28 and TRBJ1-5, with 11 nucleotides matching TRBD1. The germline gives CDR1 MDHEN, CDR2 SYDVKM. This CDR3 contains 15 residues. The J segment lost 11 bases and the V segment lost 5 bases, leaving 11 bases of the junction unmatched.

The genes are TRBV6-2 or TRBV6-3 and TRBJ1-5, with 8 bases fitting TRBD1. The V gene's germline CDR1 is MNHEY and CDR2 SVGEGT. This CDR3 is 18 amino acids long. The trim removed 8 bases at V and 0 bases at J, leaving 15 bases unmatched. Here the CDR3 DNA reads TGTGCCAGCCGCCTGGGGAGGCAGGGGGCTAATAGCAATCAGCCCCAGCATTTT. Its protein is CASRLGRQGANSNQPQHF.

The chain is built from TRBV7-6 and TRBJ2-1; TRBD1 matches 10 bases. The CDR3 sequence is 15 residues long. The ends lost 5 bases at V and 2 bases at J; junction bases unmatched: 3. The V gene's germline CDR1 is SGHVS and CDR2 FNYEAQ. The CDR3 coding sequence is TGTGCCAGCAGCCCCGGGACAGGGGCCTACAATGAGCAGTTCTTC. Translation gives CASSPGTGAYNEQFF. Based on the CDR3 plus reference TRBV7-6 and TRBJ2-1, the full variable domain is GAGVSQSPRYKVTKRGQDVALRCDPISGHVSLYWYRQALGQGPEFLTYFNYEAQQDKSGLPNDRFSAERPEGSISTLTIQRTEQRDSAMYRCASSPGTGAYNEQFFGPGTRLTVL.

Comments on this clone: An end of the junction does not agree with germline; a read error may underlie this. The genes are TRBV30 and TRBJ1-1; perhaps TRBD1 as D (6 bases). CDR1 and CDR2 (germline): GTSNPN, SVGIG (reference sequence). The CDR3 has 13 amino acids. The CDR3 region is CAWRQGSNPEAFF. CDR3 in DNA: TGTGCCTGGAGGCAGGGGTCGAACCCTGAAGCTTTCTTT.

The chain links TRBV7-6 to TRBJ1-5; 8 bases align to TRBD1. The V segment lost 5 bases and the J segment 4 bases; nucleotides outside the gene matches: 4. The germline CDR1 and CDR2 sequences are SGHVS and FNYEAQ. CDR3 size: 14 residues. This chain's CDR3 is CASSRGQGNQPQHF. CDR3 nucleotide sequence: TGTGCCAGCAGCCGTGGACAGGGAAATCAGCCCCAGCATTTT.

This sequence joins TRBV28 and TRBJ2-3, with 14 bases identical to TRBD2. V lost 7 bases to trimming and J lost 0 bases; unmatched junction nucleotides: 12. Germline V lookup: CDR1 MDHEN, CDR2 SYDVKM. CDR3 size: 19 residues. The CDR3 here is CASILGGTSGSVSTDTQYF. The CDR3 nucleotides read TGTGCCAGCATCCTAGGGGGGACTAGCGGGAGCGTCAGCACAGATACGCAGTATTTT.

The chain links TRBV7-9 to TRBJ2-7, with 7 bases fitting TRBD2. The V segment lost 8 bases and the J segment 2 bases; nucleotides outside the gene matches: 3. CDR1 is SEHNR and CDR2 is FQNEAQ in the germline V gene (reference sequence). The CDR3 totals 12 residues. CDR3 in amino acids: CASEAGPYEQYF. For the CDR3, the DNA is TGTGCCAGCGAAGCGGGGCCCTACGAGCAGTACTTC. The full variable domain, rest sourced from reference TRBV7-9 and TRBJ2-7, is DTGVSQNPRHKITKRGQNVTFRCDPISEHNRLYWYRQTLGQGPEFLTYFQNEAQLEKSRLLSDRFSAERPKGSFSTLEIQRTEQGDSAMYLCASEAGPYEQYFGPGTRLTVT.

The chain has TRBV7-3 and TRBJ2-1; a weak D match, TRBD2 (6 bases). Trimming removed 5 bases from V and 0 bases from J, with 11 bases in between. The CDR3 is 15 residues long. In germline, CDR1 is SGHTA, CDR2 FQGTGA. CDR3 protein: CASSPTRDSYNEQFF. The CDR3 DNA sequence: TGTGCCAGCAGCCCGACGCGGGACTCCTACAATGAGCAGTTCTTC.

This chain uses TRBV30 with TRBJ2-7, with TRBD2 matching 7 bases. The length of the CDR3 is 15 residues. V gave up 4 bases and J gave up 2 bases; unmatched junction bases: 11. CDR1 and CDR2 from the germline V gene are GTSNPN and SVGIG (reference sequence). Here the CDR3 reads CAWMYLADIPYEQYF. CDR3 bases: TGTGCCTGGATGTATCTAGCGGATATCCCCTACGAGCAGTACTTC.

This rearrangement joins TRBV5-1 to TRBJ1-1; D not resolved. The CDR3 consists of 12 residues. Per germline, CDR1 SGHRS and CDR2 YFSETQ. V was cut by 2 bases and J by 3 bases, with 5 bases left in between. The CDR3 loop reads CASSFGDTEAFF. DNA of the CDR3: TGCGCCAGCAGCTTCGGGGACACTGAAGCTTTCTTT.

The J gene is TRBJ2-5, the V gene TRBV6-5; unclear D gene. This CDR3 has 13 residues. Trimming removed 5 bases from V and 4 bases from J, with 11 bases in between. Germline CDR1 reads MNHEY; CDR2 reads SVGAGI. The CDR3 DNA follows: TGTGCCAGCAGTCTAGTAATGGCAGAGACCCAGTACTTC. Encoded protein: CASSLVMAETQYF.

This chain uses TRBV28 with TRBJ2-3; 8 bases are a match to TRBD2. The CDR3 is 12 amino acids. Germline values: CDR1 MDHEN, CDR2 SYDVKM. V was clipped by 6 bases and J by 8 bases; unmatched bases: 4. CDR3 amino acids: CASSLTSGTQYF. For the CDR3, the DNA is TGTGCCAGCAGCCTAACTAGCGGTACGCAGTATTTT.